This T cell receptor (beta chain) was captured by sequencing in a study of blood T cell repertoires in COVID-19. Study details: From the United States, Italy and Spain came samples of acute and convalescent COVID-19. PBMCs, B-cell-depleted T cells, or T cells provided the cDNA or gDNA that made up the material.

Individuals drawn from 24 US areas were roughly 18 to 100 years old. Recovered Cohort 3 donors showed two negative PCRs, clearance, or symptom resolution. Data came from immunoSEQ multiplex PCR; TCRdb stores just in-frame clones and leaves some out. Among about 400,000 clones, nearly 90% were seen once, and the ten largest hold approximately 1.5%. V lost 1 base and J 4 bases, leaving 7 bases between the germline ends. Germline assignment: CDR1 LGHDT and CDR2 YNNKEL (reference sequence). The CDR3 has 13 amino acids. This chain links TRBV3-1 (or the pseudogene TRBV3-2) with TRBJ1-1; the D is unclear. The origin of this receptor is a woman aged 25 to 39 who had recovered from COVID-19. The specimen sequenced was PBMCs or T cells enriched from blood (not recorded which). CDR3 DNA sequence: TGTGCCAGCAGCCAAGGAGGCGGCACTGAAGCTTTCTTT. Its translation: CASSQGGGTEAFF.